What follows are 19 T cell receptor beta chains derived from one specimen sequenced in a study of blood T cell repertoires in COVID-19. Assay used: immunoSEQ multiplex PCR; TCRdb lists only in-frame clones, some missing. The sample shows fewer than 350,000 clones, about 89% of them seen only once. The sequenced sample was PBMCs or T cells enriched from blood (not recorded which). Receptors originate from a woman in her thirties or forties who had recovered from COVID-19.

The chain links TRBV10-3 to TRBJ2-1; 10 positions agree with TRBD1. There are 15 residues in the CDR3. Looked up from germline, CDR1 is ENHRY and CDR2 is SYGVKD. V shed 5 bases and J 12 bases; nucleotides not matched to a gene: 13. For the CDR3, the DNA is TGTGCCATCAGTAACGGGACAGGGGCCCTGGGCGGGCAGTTCTTC. The encoded protein is CAISNGTGALGGQFF.

The CDR3 sequence is CASSPWGQLPPNTEAFF. The CDR3 nucleotides are TGTGCCAGCAGCCCATGGGGGCAGCTCCCCCCGAACACTGAAGCTTTCTTT. V is TRBV21-1 and J is TRBJ1-1; the D call of TRBD1 is as the table states it, not checked on the DNA. TRBV21-1 is a listed pseudogene. The CDR3 consists of 17 residues.

V is TRBV7-2 and J is TRBJ1-6; D is perhaps TRBD1 (6 bases). The CDR3 totals 14 residues. Germline CDR1 and CDR2: SGHTA and FQGNSA. The V gene lost 7 bases and the J gene lost 10 bases, with 17 bases spanning the gap. CDR3 sequence (DNA): TGTGCCAGCATCACCTCCGGGACAAGATCACCCCTCCACTTT. Protein product: CASITSGTRSPLHF.

Remarks on this clone: The sample holds other DNA sequences that translate to the same CDR3. V usage is TRBV27 and J usage is TRBJ2-1; 11 bases are shared with TRBD1. Germline CDR1 and CDR2: MNHEY and SMNVEV (reference sequence). This CDR3 comprises 15 residues. J lost 4 bases, V lost 4 bases, and 3 bases had no gene match. CDR3 DNA sequence: TGTGCCAGCAGTTCCCGGGACAGGGGGTACAATGAGCAGTTCTTC. Its translation: CASSSRDRGYNEQFF.

As for this clone: This same CDR3 is encoded by further DNA sequences in the sample. J is TRBJ2-3 and V is TRBV29-1; tentative D call: TRBD1 (6 bases). Germline V gene data show CDR1 as SQVTM and CDR2 as ANQGSEA. V dropped 4 bases and J dropped 1 base, with 9 bases sitting between them. The CDR3 is made up of 13 amino acids. DNA for the CDR3: TGCAGCGTTGCGGCAGGGGGCACAGATACGCAGTATTTT. Residues: CSVAAGGTDTQYF.

The chain uses TRBV27 and TRBJ1-1, with D maybe TRBD1 (5 bases). CDR1 and CDR2 (germline): MNHEY, SMNVEV (reference sequence). With 4 bases removed from V and 1 base from J, the gap between germline ends came to 7 bases. This CDR3 region has 13 residues. The CDR3 is CASSYTGNTEAFF. The CDR3 nucleotides are TGTGCCAGCAGTTATACAGGGAACACTGAAGCTTTCTTT.

This sequence joins TRBV13 and TRBJ2-3, with D perhaps TRBD2 (6 bases). Germline V gene lookup returns CDR1 PRHDT and CDR2 FYEKMQ (reference sequence). Between the trimmed V and J ends, which lost 5 bases and 3 bases, there was a span of 21 bases. The CDR3 loop spans 17 amino acids. CDR3 DNA sequence: TGTGCCAGCAGCGACTATCCGGGAGAACAAGGGACAGATACGCAGTATTTT. Encoded protein: CASSDYPGEQGTDTQYF.

The V call is TRBV3-1 (or the pseudogene TRBV3-2), the J call TRBJ2-1; 10 positions match TRBD2. V was clipped by 4 bases and J by 8 bases; unmatched bases: 8. The CDR3 loop spans 15 amino acids. Germline V lookup: CDR1 LGHDT, CDR2 YNNKEL (reference sequence). The CDR3 sequence: CASSPTSGYFDEQFF. CDR3 bases: TGTGCCAGCAGCCCGACTAGCGGGTATTTCGATGAGCAGTTCTTC.

The chain combines TRBV11-2 with TRBJ1-4; D not resolved. Germline CDR1 reads SGHAT; CDR2 reads FQNNGV. V was shortened by 3 bases and J by 8 bases, with 7 bases between the two germline ends. This CDR3 is 12 amino acids long. CDR3 residues: CASSLGGEKLFF. DNA of the CDR3: TGTGCCAGCAGCTTGGGAGGCGAAAAACTGTTTTTT.

The chain links TRBV19 to TRBJ2-7, with 8 bases lining up with TRBD1. V lost 8 bases and J lost 9; bases outside the gene matches: 12. The V gene's germline CDR1 is LNHDA and CDR2 SQIVND (reference sequence). The CDR3 loop spans 13 amino acids. As DNA, the CDR3 is TGTGCCAGTTCAGAGACAGGGGCTACGAGGCAGTACTTC. It is translated as CASSETGATRQYF.

This chain joins TRBV3-1 (or the pseudogene TRBV3-2) and TRBJ1-3; 9 bases match TRBD1. CDR3 length: 14 amino acids. Germline CDR1 is LGHDT and CDR2 is YNNKEL (reference sequence). The J segment lost 5 bases and the V segment lost 5 bases, leaving 4 bases of the junction unmatched. CDR3 coding DNA: TGTGCCAGCAGCAGACAGGGGGGACGAAACACCATATATTTT. It specifies CASSRQGGRNTIYF.

In its sample, this clone was seen once. The chain recombines TRBV20-1 with TRBJ2-5, with 10 bases aligning to TRBD2. Trimming took 3 bases from V and 4 from J; bases not matched to a gene: 11. There are 16 residues in the CDR3. CDR1 is DFQATT and CDR2 is SNEGSKA in the germline V gene (reference sequence). CDR3 protein: CSASMGSGGPGETQYF. The CDR3 nucleotides are TGCAGTGCTAGTATGGGTAGCGGGGGGCCGGGAGAGACCCAGTACTTC.

The V and J genes are TRBV7-3 and TRBJ2-7; 10 bases are shared with TRBD2. The CDR3 totals 15 residues. Germline CDR1 SGHTA, CDR2 FQGTGA. The junction had 3 bases not matched to a gene; V was cut back by 4 bases and J by 0 bases. The CDR3 region is CASSSWTSGSYEQYF. The CDR3 DNA reads TGTGCCAGCAGCTCCTGGACTAGCGGCTCCTACGAGCAGTACTTC. Based on the CDR3 plus reference TRBV7-3 and TRBJ2-7, the full variable domain is GAGVSQTPSNKVTEKGKYVELRCDPISGHTALYWYRQSLGQGPEFLIYFQGTGAADDSGLPNDRFFAVRPEGSVSTLKIQRTERGDSAVYLCASSSWTSGSYEQYFGPGTRLTVT.

V gene TRBV15 combines with J gene TRBJ1-3; D not certain. The germline gives CDR1 LNHNV, CDR2 YYDKDF (reference sequence). This CDR3 contains 17 residues. Deletions cut 0 bases from V and 2 bases from J, with 14 bases between. The CDR3 bases are TGTGCCACCAGCAGAGATATTGTCAGGATGACTGGAAACACCATATATTTT. Its protein is CATSRDIVRMTGNTIYF.

The rearrangement joins TRBV9 to TRBJ1-1; TRBD1 matches 11 bases. CDR3 length: 12 residues. The V gene end was trimmed by 4 bases and the J gene end by 11 bases; junction bases not matched to a gene: 4. Germline CDR1 SGDLS, CDR2 YYNGEE. CDR3 sequence reads: CASSQGQGEAFF. The CDR3 nucleotides are TGTGCCAGCAGCCAGGGACAGGGGGAGGCTTTCTTT.

The V gene is TRBV9, the J gene TRBJ1-1; 10 nucleotides line up with TRBD1. V shed 3 bases and J 0 bases; nucleotides not matched to a gene: 5. This CDR3 region has 16 residues. From germline, CDR1 is SGDLS and CDR2 YYNGEE. For the CDR3, the DNA is TGTGCCAGCAGCGCCTCGGGACAGGGGTTGAACACTGAAGCTTTCTTT. Its translation is CASSASGQGLNTEAFF.

This clone appeared a single time. The rearrangement links TRBV4-1 to TRBJ2-1; D unclear. The CDR3 runs 17 residues. The V end lost 0 bases, the J end lost 0 bases, and 12 bases lay between the germline ends. Germline CDR1 reads MGHRA; CDR2 reads YSYEKL. The CDR3 nucleotides are TGCGCCAGCAGCCAAGAACCACCACCTAGCTCCTACAATGAGCAGTTCTTC. Translation gives CASSQEPPPSSYNEQFF.

This clone has just one count. The chain is built from TRBV11-3 and TRBJ1-2; TRBD1 is a possible D gene (5 bases). The V gene's germline CDR1 is SGHNT and CDR2 YENEEA. Trimming left V 5 bases short and J 5 bases short, with 18 bases between. The CDR3 consists of 15 residues. This chain's CDR3 is CASSTGGSPGYGYTF. CDR3 nucleotides: TGTGCCAGCAGCACCGGGGGGTCGCCGGGATATGGCTACACCTTC.

Turning to this clone: Within the sample, other DNA sequences also encode this same CDR3. The V gene is TRBV29-1, the J gene TRBJ1-2; 10 bases match TRBD1. Germline V gene data show CDR1 as SQVTM and CDR2 as ANQGSEA. This CDR3 region has 13 residues. Trimming at V came to 7 bases and at J to 6 bases, leaving 8 bases not matched to a gene. The DNA of the CDR3 is TGCAGCGCCCGACAGGGGGCCAGGGATGGCTACACCTTC. Residues: CSARQGARDGYTF. Drawing the rest from reference TRBV29-1 and TRBJ1-2, the complete variable domain is SAVISQKPSRDICQRGTSLTIQCQVDSQVTMMFWYRQQPGQSLTLIATANQGSEATYESGFVIDKFPISRPNLTFSTLTVSNMSPEDSSIYLCSARQGARDGYTFGSGTRLTVV.